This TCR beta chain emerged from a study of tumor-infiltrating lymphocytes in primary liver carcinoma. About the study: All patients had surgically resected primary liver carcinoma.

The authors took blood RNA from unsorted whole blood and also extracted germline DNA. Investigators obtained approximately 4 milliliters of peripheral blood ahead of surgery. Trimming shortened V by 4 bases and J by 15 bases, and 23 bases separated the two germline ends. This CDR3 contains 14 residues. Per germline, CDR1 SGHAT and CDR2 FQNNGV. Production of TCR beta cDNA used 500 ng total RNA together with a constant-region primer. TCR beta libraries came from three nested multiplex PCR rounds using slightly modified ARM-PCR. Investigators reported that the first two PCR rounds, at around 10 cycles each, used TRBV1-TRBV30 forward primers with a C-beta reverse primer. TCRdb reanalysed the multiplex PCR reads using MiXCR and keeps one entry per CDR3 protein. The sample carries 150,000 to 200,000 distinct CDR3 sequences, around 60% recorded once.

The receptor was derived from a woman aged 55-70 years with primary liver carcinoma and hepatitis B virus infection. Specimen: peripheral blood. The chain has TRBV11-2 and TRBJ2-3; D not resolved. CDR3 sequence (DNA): TGTGCCAGCAGCTCGTCCTTCACTTGGGATACGTACTATTTT. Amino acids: CASSSSFTWDTYYF.